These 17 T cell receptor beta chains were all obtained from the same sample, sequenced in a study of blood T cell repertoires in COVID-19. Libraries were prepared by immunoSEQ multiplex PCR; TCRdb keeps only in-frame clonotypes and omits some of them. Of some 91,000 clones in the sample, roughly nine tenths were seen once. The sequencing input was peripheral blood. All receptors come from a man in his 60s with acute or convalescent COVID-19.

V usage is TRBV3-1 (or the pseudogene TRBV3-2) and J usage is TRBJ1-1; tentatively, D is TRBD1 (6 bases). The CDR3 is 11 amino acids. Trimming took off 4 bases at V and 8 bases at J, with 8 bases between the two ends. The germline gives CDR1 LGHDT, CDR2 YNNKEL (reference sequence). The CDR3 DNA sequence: TGTGCCAGCAGCCTTACAGGGGAAGCTTTCTTT. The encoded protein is CASSLTGEAFF.

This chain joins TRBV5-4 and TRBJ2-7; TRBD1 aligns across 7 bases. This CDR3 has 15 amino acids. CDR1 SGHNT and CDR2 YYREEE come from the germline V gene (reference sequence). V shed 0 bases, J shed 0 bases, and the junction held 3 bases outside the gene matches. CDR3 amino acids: CASSLAGQSSYEQYV. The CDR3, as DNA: TGTGCCAGCAGCTTGGCGGGACAGAGCTCCTACGAGCAGTACGTC.

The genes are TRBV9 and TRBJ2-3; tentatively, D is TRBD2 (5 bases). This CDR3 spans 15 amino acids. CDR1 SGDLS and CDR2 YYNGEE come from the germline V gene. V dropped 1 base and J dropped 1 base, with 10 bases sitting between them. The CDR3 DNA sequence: TGTGCCAGCAGCGTATATGCGGAGGGCACAGATACGCAGTATTTT. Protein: CASSVYAEGTDTQYF.

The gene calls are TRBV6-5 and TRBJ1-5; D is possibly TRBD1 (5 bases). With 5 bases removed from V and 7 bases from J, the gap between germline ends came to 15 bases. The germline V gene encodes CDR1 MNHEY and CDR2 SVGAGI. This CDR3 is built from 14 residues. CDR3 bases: TGTGCCAGCAGTAGTCCAGGGTCCCGGCAGCCCCAGCATTTT. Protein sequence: CASSSPGSRQPQHF.

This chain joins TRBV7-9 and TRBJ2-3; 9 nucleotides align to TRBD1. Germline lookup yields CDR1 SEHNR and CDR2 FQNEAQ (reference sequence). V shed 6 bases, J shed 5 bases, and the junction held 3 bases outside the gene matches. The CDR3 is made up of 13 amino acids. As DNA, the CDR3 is TGTGCCAGCAGACGACAGGGGGAAGATACGCAGTATTTT. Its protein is CASRRQGEDTQYF.

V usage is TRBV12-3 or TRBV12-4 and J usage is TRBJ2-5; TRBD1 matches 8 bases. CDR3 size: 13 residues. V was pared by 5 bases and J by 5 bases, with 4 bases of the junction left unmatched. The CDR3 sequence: CASSDRGGETQYF. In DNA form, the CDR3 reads TGTGCCAGCAGTGACAGGGGCGGGGAGACCCAGTACTTC.

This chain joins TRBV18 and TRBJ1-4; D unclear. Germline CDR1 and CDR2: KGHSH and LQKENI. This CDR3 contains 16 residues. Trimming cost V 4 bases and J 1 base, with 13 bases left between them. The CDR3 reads CASSRAGVGTNEKLFF. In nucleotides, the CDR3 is TGTGCCAGCTCACGGGCCGGGGTCGGAACTAATGAAAAACTGTTTTTT.

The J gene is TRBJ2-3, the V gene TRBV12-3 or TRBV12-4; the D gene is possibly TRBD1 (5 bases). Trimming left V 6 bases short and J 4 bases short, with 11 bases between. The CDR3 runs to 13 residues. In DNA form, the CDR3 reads TGTGCCAGCAGGAGCCAGGGCTCAGATACGCAGTATTTT. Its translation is CASRSQGSDTQYF.

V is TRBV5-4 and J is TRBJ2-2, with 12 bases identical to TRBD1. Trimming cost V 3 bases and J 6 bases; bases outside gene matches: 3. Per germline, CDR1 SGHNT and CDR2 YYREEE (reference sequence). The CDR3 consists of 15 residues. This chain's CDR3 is CASSSWDRGPGELFF. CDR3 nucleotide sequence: TGTGCCAGCAGCTCGTGGGACAGGGGGCCCGGGGAGCTGTTTTTT.

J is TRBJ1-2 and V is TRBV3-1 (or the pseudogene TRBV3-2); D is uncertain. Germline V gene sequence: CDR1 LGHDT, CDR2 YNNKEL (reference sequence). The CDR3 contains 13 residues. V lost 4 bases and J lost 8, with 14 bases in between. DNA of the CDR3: TGTGCCAGCAGCCCGCGGGGAGGGCAGGGCTACACCTTC. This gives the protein CASSPRGGQGYTF.

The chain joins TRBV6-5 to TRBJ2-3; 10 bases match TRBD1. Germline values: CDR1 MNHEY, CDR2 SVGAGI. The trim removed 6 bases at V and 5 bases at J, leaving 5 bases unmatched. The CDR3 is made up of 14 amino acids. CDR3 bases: TGTGCCAGCAGCCTCGGACAGGGGGTAGATACGCAGTATTTT. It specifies CASSLGQGVDTQYF.

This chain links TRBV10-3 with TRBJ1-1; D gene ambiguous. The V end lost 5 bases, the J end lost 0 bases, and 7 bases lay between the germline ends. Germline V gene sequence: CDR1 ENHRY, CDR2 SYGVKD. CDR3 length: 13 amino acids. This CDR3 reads CAISPSMNTEAFF. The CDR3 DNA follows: TGTGCCATCAGTCCAAGCATGAACACTGAAGCTTTCTTT.

Written as DNA, the CDR3 is TGTGCCAGTAGGCCTACAGGGGCCGTCAATTCACCCCTCCACTTT. It codes for CASRPTGAVNSPLHF. The chain is built from TRBV19 and TRBJ1-6; 7 bases fit TRBD1. The junction had 9 bases not matched to a gene; V was cut back by 6 bases and J by 7 bases. Germline V gives CDR1 LNHDA, CDR2 SQIVND (reference sequence). The CDR3 runs 15 residues.

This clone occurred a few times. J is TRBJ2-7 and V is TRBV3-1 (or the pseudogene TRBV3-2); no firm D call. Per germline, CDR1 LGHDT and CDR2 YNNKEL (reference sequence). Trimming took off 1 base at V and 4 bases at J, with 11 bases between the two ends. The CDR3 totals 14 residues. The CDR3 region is CASSQGPTAYEQYF. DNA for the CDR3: TGTGCCAGCAGCCAAGGGCCAACAGCTTACGAGCAGTACTTC.

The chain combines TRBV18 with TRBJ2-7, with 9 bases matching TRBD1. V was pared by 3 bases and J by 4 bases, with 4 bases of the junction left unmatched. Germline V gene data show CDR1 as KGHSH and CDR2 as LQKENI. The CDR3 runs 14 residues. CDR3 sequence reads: CASSPRQGVYEQYF. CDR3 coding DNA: TGTGCCAGCTCACCTCGACAGGGGGTTTACGAGCAGTACTTC. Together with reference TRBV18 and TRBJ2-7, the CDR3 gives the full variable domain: NAGVMQNPRHLVRRRGQEARLRCSPMKGHSHVYWYRQLPEEGLKFMVYLQKENIIDESGMPKERFSAEFPKEGPSILRIQQVVRGDSAAYFCASSPRQGVYEQYFGPGTRLTVT.

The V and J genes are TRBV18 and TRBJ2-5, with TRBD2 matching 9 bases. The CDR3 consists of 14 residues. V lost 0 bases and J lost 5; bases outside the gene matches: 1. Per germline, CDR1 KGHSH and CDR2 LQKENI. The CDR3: CASSPPGLAETQYF. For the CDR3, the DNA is TGTGCCAGCTCACCACCGGGACTAGCTGAGACCCAGTACTTC.

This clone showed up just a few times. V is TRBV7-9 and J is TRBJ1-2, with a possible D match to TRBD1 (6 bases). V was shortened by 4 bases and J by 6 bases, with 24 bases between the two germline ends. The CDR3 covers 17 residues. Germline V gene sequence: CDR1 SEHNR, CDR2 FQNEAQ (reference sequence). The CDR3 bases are TGTGCCAGCAGCTCACAGGGACTAAAGGTTTCTTCGAATGGCTACACCTTC. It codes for CASSSQGLKVSSNGYTF.